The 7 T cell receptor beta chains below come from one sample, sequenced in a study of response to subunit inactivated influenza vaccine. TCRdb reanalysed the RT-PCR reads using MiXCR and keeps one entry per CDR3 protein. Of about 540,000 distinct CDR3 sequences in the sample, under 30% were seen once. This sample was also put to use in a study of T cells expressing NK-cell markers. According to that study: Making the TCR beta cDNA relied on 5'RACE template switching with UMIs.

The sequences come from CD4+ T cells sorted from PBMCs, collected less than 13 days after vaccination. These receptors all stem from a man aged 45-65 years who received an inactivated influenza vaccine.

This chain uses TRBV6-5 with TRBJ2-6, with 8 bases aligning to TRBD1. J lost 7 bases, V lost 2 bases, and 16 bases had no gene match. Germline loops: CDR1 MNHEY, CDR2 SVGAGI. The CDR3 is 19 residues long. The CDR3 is CASSYTSPGQVSVANVLTF. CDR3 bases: TGTGCCAGCAGTTACACTAGCCCGGGACAGGTTTCCGTTGCCAACGTCCTGACTTTC.

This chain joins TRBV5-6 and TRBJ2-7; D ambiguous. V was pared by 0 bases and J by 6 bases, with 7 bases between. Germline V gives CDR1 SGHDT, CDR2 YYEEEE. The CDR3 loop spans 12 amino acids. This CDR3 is CASSLGSREQYF. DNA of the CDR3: TGTGCCAGCAGCTTGGGAAGTCGCGAGCAGTACTTC.

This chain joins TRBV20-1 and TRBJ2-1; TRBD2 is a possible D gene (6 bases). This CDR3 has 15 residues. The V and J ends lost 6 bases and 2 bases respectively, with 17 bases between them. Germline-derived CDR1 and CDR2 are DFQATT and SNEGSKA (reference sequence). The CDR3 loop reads CSARLRGLPYNEQFF. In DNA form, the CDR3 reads TGCAGTGCCAGGCTGCGGGGCCTCCCCTACAATGAGCAGTTCTTC.

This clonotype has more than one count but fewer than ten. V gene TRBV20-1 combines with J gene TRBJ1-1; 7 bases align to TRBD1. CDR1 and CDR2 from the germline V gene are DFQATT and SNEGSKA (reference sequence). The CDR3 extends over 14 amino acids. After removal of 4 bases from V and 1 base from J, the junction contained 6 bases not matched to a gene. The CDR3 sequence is CSATRGAPNTEAFF. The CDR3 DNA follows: TGCAGTGCTACCAGGGGGGCTCCGAACACTGAAGCTTTCTTT.

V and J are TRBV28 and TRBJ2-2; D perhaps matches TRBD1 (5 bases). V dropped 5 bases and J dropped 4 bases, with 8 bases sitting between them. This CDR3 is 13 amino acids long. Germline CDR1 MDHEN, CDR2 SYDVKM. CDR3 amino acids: CASSTGPTGELFF. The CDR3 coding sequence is TGTGCCAGCAGTACAGGACCCACCGGGGAGCTGTTTTTT.

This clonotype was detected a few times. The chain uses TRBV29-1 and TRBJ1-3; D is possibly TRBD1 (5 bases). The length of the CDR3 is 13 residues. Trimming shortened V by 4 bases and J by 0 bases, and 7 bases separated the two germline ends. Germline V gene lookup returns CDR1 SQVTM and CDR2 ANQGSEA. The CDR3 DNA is TGCAGCGTTGGACAGAACTCTGGAAACACCATATATTTT. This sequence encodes CSVGQNSGNTIYF.

The CDR3 reads CASSLALSTLHEQYF. For the CDR3, the DNA is TGTGCCAGCAGCTTAGCGTTGTCCACCCTCCACGAGCAGTACTTC. The V and J genes are TRBV7-2 and TRBJ2-7, with D hard to call. V gave up 0 bases and J gave up 5 bases, with 14 bases separating them. Germline V gives CDR1 SGHTA, CDR2 FQGNSA. This CDR3 spans 15 amino acids.